The next 16 T cell receptor beta chains were all read from a single sample in a study of shared clonotypes between healthy human individuals. Assay: immunoSEQ multiplex PCR; the TCRdb copy retains only in-frame clones and omits some. The sample contains 400,000 to 500,000 clones, about 79% of which appear only once. Sequencing input: PBMCs. These receptors were collected from a woman aged 40 to 55 in good health. Some clones in this sample may be carry-over from other donors' samples.

V gene TRBV5-1 combines with J gene TRBJ1-1, with TRBD1 matching over 9 bases. There are 16 residues in the CDR3. Trimming cost V 5 bases and J 5 bases; bases outside gene matches: 13. Germline lookup yields CDR1 SGHRS and CDR2 YFSETQ. The CDR3, as DNA: TGCGCCAGCAGTGGGGGACCGGGACAGGGAGGTACTGAAGCTTTCTTT. It encodes CASSGGPGQGGTEAFF.

The CDR3 nucleotides are TGTGCCAGCAGTTTAGAACAGGAAAAAGAAAAACTGTTTTTT. Amino acids: CASSLEQEKEKLFF. The rearrangement links TRBV28 to TRBJ1-4, with a tentative D call TRBD1 (5 bases). Trimming pared 2 bases from V and 8 bases from J, leaving 12 bases between. This CDR3 is built from 14 residues. The germline V gene encodes CDR1 MDHEN and CDR2 SYDVKM.

The V gene is TRBV9, the J gene TRBJ2-6, with D possibly called TRBD1 or TRBD2 (6 bases each). Trimming took 1 base from V and 0 from J, leaving 14 bases between them. The CDR3 spans 18 residues. Germline V lookup: CDR1 SGDLS, CDR2 YYNGEE. The DNA for the CDR3 is TGTGCCAGCAGCGTACTTGGGGGGCCTAGCTCTGGGGCCAACGTCCTGACTTTC. Translation: CASSVLGGPSSGANVLTF.

The chain employs TRBV28 and TRBJ1-5, with D possibly TRBD1 on 6 matching bases. Germline assignment: CDR1 MDHEN and CDR2 SYDVKM. Trimming pared 5 bases from V and 2 bases from J, leaving 16 bases between. This CDR3 has 16 residues. CDR3 nucleotides: TGTGCCAGCAGTCCCGCCGGGGGGGCCCGCAATCAGCCCCAGCATTTT. It codes for CASSPAGGARNQPQHF.

J is TRBJ2-1 and V is TRBV27, with TRBD2 identical over 8 bases. V lost 3 bases and J lost 11; bases outside the gene matches: 9. Germline V lookup: CDR1 MNHEY, CDR2 SMNVEV (reference sequence). The CDR3 sequence is 14 residues long. The CDR3 DNA sequence: TGTGCCAGCAGTTTCCTGGCGGGAGGCTCCAAGCAGTTCTTC. Residues: CASSFLAGGSKQFF.

This chain uses TRBV29-1 with TRBJ2-5, with D uncertain. This CDR3 is 12 amino acids long. Germline lookup yields CDR1 SQVTM and CDR2 ANQGSEA. Trimming removed 1 base from V and 4 bases from J, with 7 bases in between. This chain's CDR3 is CSVEVGVETQYF. The CDR3 region has the DNA TGCAGCGTTGAAGTTGGCGTAGAGACCCAGTACTTC.

The rearrangement joins TRBV6-5 to TRBJ1-5, with D unclear. V lost 6 bases and J 6 bases, leaving 12 bases between the germline ends. The germline V gene has CDR1 MNHEY and CDR2 SVGAGI. This CDR3 is built from 13 residues. CDR3 residues: CASSPNVGQPQHF. As DNA, the CDR3 is TGTGCCAGCAGCCCGAATGTAGGTCAGCCCCAGCATTTT.

The chain couples TRBV6-6 to TRBJ1-5; 9 bases map to TRBD1. The CDR3 spans 15 residues. Germline CDR1 and CDR2: MNHNY and SVGAGI (reference sequence). After removal of 6 bases from V and 5 bases from J, the junction contained 8 bases not matched to a gene. The CDR3 DNA is TGTGCCAGCAGGGAACCGGGACAGGGTCATCAGCCCCAGCATTTT. It yields the protein CASREPGQGHQPQHF.

This clone was detected a few times. Given a far larger clone just one base away, this is likely a sequencing read error. The chain joins TRBV7-8 to TRBJ2-7; D is unresolved. This CDR3 is built from 15 residues. Germline lookup yields CDR1 SGHVS and CDR2 FQNEAQ. V shed 6 bases and J shed 2 bases, with 17 bases lying between them. The CDR3 DNA sequence: TGTGCCAGCAGTCTCCTCCGCTACTCACCCTACGAGCAGTACTTC. Amino acids: CASSLLRYSPYEQYF.

The V call is TRBV5-6, the J call TRBJ2-5, with TRBD2 identical over 10 bases. The V gene's germline CDR1 is SGHDT and CDR2 YYEEEE. V was pared by 3 bases and J by 2 bases, with 16 bases of the junction left unmatched. The CDR3 is 19 residues long. The CDR3 nucleotides read TGTGCCAGCAGCTGGGGTATAGCGGGAGGTTTTACGGGGCAAGAGACCCAGTACTTC. Translated, it gives CASSWGIAGGFTGQETQYF.

The chain's CDR3 is CASSPPNTGKTGVEQYF. The CDR3, as DNA: TGTGCCAGCTCACCACCGAACACGGGGAAAACAGGGGTCGAGCAGTACTTC. The genes are TRBV18 and TRBJ2-7; 7 bases line up with TRBD1. V lost 0 bases, J lost 6 bases, and 14 bases stayed unmatched. The CDR3 has 17 residues. Germline CDR1 and CDR2: KGHSH and LQKENI. Full variable domain (outside the CDR3, taken from reference TRBV18 and TRBJ2-7): NAGVMQNPRHLVRRRGQEARLRCSPMKGHSHVYWYRQLPEEGLKFMVYLQKENIIDESGMPKERFSAEFPKEGPSILRIQQVVRGDSAAYFCASSPPNTGKTGVEQYFGPGTRLTVT.

The gene calls are TRBV5-1 and TRBJ2-3, with no clear D. Trimming cost V 1 base and J 3 bases, with 6 bases left between them. The CDR3 has 13 residues. Per the germline V gene, CDR1 is SGHRS and CDR2 is YFSETQ. The CDR3 sequence is CASSLSGTDTQYF. The CDR3 DNA reads as TGCGCCAGCAGCTTGAGTGGGACAGATACGCAGTATTTT.

Turning to this clone: A far larger clone is a single base away, which makes a read error likely. The chain combines TRBV5-4 with TRBJ2-7; D uncertain. Germline lookup yields CDR1 SGHNT and CDR2 YYREEE (reference sequence). Trimming stripped 4 bases from V and 3 bases from J, with 23 bases between. The CDR3 loop spans 17 amino acids. CDR3 sequence (DNA): TGTGCCAGCAGCAAAGTACAAACCTTCGGGCCGATCTACGAGCAGTACTTC. This translates into CASSKVQTFGPIYEQYF.

Remarks on this clone: The sample has other DNA sequences that encode this CDR3 too. The chain employs TRBV11-2 and TRBJ1-2, with D hard to call. CDR3 length: 13 amino acids. Germline V lookup: CDR1 SGHAT, CDR2 FQNNGV. V lost 1 base, J lost 2 bases, and 5 bases lay in between. DNA for the CDR3: TGTGCCAGCAGCTTAGCCGGAAACTATGGCTACACCTTC. It codes for CASSLAGNYGYTF.

This clone showed up just a few times. This chain connects TRBV5-6 to TRBJ2-1, with 10 bases fitting TRBD2. The CDR3 totals 17 residues. CDR1 is SGHDT and CDR2 is YYEEEE in the germline V gene. J gave up 6 bases and V 5 bases, and 14 bases lay outside the gene matches. CDR3 nucleotide sequence: TGTGCCAGCAGTCCAGGAAGCGGGAGGGCCTCGGTCAATGAGCAGTTCTTC. Its protein is CASSPGSGRASVNEQFF.

This chain links TRBV6-1 with TRBJ1-5, with 10 bases lining up with TRBD1. V shed 2 bases and J 5 bases; nucleotides not matched to a gene: 9. From germline, CDR1 is MNHNS and CDR2 SASEGT. The length of the CDR3 is 17 residues. In DNA, the CDR3 is TGTGCCAGCAGTGAACGAGCCAGGACAGGGGGACATCAGCCCCAGCATTTT. Its protein is CASSERARTGGHQPQHF.